This T cell receptor (beta chain) was sequenced during a study of blood T cell repertoires in COVID-19. Background on the study: Spain, Italy and the United States supplied samples that represented acute and convalescent COVID-19. PBMCs, B-cell-depleted T cells, or T cells provided the cDNA or gDNA that made up the material.

Under the authors' procedure: Using reference gene primer amplification, nucleated cell counts were estimated. Assay: immunoSEQ multiplex PCR; the TCRdb copy retains only in-frame clones and omits some. V, J and clone size are taken as reported in that table, and D and trimming were inferred from the DNA itself. The sample has tens of thousands of clones; approximately 85% are singletons. The length of the CDR3 is 14 residues. V was cut by 0 bases and J by 6 bases, with 7 bases left in between. CDR1 and CDR2 (germline): SGHTS, YDEGEE. This clonotype originated in a man at least 80 years old with acute or convalescent COVID-19. V is TRBV5-8 and J is TRBJ1-6; TRBD1 might be the D (5 bases). The specimen was peripheral blood. CDR3: CASSLAGSNSPLHF. The CDR3 nucleotides are TGTGCCAGCAGCTTGGCAGGGTCTAATTCACCCCTCCACTTT.